This entry lists 14 T cell receptor beta chains sequenced from one sample in a study of immune cell composition in non-small cell lung cancer. TCRdb's copy holds only in-frame clones and misses some; the assay was immunoSEQ multiplex PCR. The table shows 14,000 or so clones, with roughly 80% occurring only once. Sequenced material: lung tumor tissue. The receptors shown here come from a human donor with non-small cell lung cancer.

The rearrangement joins TRBV9 to TRBJ2-7; 9 nucleotides agree with TRBD2. The CDR3 spans 14 residues. V was pared by 4 bases and J by 3 bases, with 5 bases of the junction left unmatched. Germline V gene sequence: CDR1 SGDLS, CDR2 YYNGEE. Written as DNA, the CDR3 is TGTGCCAGCAGCCTTAGCGGGAGTAACTACGAGCAGTACTTC. It is translated as CASSLSGSNYEQYF.

The CDR3 region is CASSLAGGPNNEQFF. The CDR3 DNA sequence: TGTGCCAGCAGCTTAGCGGGAGGGCCAAACAATGAGCAGTTCTTC. The chain recombines TRBV7-9 with TRBJ2-1; TRBD2 aligns across 7 bases. With V trimmed by 0 bases and J by 5 bases, 4 bases remained unmatched. The CDR3 is made up of 15 amino acids. CDR1 is SEHNR, CDR2 FQNEAQ, per germline (reference sequence).

The chain links TRBV2 to TRBJ2-7; TRBD2 matches 7 bases. Germline-derived CDR1 and CDR2 are SNHLY and FYNNEI. This CDR3 comprises 14 residues. J gave up 4 bases and V 2 bases, and 5 bases lay outside the gene matches. The CDR3 region is CASSESSGGYEQYF. In DNA, the CDR3 is TGTGCCAGCAGTGAATCTAGCGGAGGGTACGAGCAGTACTTC.

J is TRBJ2-5 and V is TRBV18; a weak D match, TRBD2 (6 bases). CDR1 and CDR2 (germline): KGHSH, LQKENI. V was pared by 2 bases and J by 6 bases, with 16 bases between. This CDR3 contains 15 residues. This CDR3 reads CASSPRDLNSQTQYF. The CDR3, as DNA: TGTGCCAGCTCACCAAGGGACTTAAATAGCCAGACCCAGTACTTC.

The chain joins TRBV2 to TRBJ2-3; TRBD2 aligns across 9 bases. This CDR3 region has 14 residues. Germline assignment: CDR1 SNHLY and CDR2 FYNNEI. V lost 4 bases and J lost 11; bases outside the gene matches: 10. The DNA for the CDR3 is TGTGCCAGCAGTGGAGGCGGCGGGAGGGCCGGGCAGTATTTT. This encodes CASSGGGGRAGQYF.

The chain employs TRBV2 and TRBJ2-1; no clear D gene. CDR1 and CDR2 (germline): SNHLY, FYNNEI. This CDR3 is built from 11 residues. The V gene lost 8 bases and the J gene lost 7 bases, with 9 bases spanning the gap. This chain's CDR3 is CASVERNEQFF. The CDR3 nucleotides are TGTGCCAGCGTCGAGCGAAATGAGCAGTTCTTC. Filled out from reference TRBV2 and TRBJ2-1, the complete variable domain reads EPEVTQTPSHQVTQMGQEVILRCVPISNHLYFYWYRQILGQKVEFLVSFYNNEISEKSEIFDDQFSVERPDGSNFTLKIRSTKLEDSAMYFCASVERNEQFFGPGTRLTVL.

The V and J genes are TRBV7-8 and TRBJ2-5; TRBD1 aligns across 9 bases. J was trimmed by 5 bases and V by 5 bases; bases with no gene match: 6. This CDR3 contains 14 residues. Germline V gene data show CDR1 as SGHVS and CDR2 as FQNEAQ. CDR3 residues: CASSRGTGSETQYF. In nucleotides, the CDR3 is TGTGCCAGCAGCCGGGGGACAGGGTCTGAGACCCAGTACTTC.

The chain has TRBV28 and TRBJ2-1; TRBD1 is a possible D gene (6 bases). The CDR3 covers 14 residues. Germline-derived CDR1 and CDR2 are MDHEN and SYDVKM. The germline V and J ends were trimmed by 7 bases and 4 bases, with 14 bases remaining between them. CDR3 in DNA: TGTGCCAGCACTTTCCAACAGGGATACAATGAGCAGTTCTTC. It yields the protein CASTFQQGYNEQFF.

The rearrangement links TRBV29-1 to TRBJ2-1, with a weak D call TRBD2 (5 bases). The CDR3 has 13 residues. Germline V gene sequence: CDR1 SQVTM, CDR2 ANQGSEA. Trimming left V 3 bases short and J 4 bases short, with 10 bases between. CDR3: CSVELAGYNEQFF. DNA for the CDR3: TGCAGCGTTGAGCTAGCCGGATACAATGAGCAGTTCTTC.

The chain is built from TRBV7-8 and TRBJ2-7, with 7 bases that match TRBD2. This CDR3 has 13 amino acids. V dropped 5 bases and J dropped 3; count of bases not matched to a gene: 4. Germline assignment: CDR1 SGHVS and CDR2 FQNEAQ. The CDR3 nucleotides are TGTGCCAGCAGCCCCAGGACTAGCTACGAGCAGTACTTC. Translation gives CASSPRTSYEQYF. The full variable domain, its missing parts supplied by reference TRBV7-8 and TRBJ2-7, is GAGVSQSPRYKVAKRGQDVALRCDPISGHVSLFWYQQALGQGPEFLTYFQNEAQLDKSGLPSDRFFAERPEGSVSTLKIQRTQQEDSAVYLCASSPRTSYEQYFGPGTRLTVT.

The chain combines TRBV4-1 with TRBJ2-4, with 10 nucleotides matching TRBD2. J was trimmed by 0 bases and V by 1 base; bases with no gene match: 9. Germline V gives CDR1 MGHRA, CDR2 YSYEKL. The CDR3 is 19 residues long. The DNA of the CDR3 is TGCGCCAGCAGCCAAGGTCTACTAGCGGGATTGATAGCCAAAAACATTCAGTACTTC. Protein product: CASSQGLLAGLIAKNIQYF.

In this sample, this clone turned up a few times. The chain uses TRBV9 and TRBJ2-1; the match to TRBD2 covers 11 bases. The ends lost 7 bases at V and 6 bases at J; junction bases unmatched: 12. From germline, CDR1 is SGDLS and CDR2 YYNGEE. This CDR3 contains 16 residues. For the CDR3, the DNA is TGTGCCAGCGCGATTACCGGGACTAGCGGATCCAATGAGCAGTTCTTC. Translation gives CASAITGTSGSNEQFF.

This chain connects TRBV7-8 to TRBJ1-5; the D is unclear. Looked up from germline, CDR1 is SGHVS and CDR2 is FQNEAQ. Trimming took 2 bases from V and 7 from J, leaving 12 bases between them. The CDR3 runs 14 residues. The CDR3 region has the DNA TGTGCCAGCAGCTTATCTCCCAGATACCAGCCCCAGCATTTT. It translates to CASSLSPRYQPQHF.

This chain uses TRBV6-6 with TRBJ1-1; D call uncertain. Germline CDR1 MNHNY, CDR2 SVGAGI (reference sequence). V lost 8 bases, J lost 11 bases, and 15 bases lay in between. This CDR3 spans 11 amino acids. Here the CDR3 reads CASEETQGAFF. The CDR3 DNA reads TGTGCCAGCGAAGAGACCCAAGGGGCTTTCTTT.